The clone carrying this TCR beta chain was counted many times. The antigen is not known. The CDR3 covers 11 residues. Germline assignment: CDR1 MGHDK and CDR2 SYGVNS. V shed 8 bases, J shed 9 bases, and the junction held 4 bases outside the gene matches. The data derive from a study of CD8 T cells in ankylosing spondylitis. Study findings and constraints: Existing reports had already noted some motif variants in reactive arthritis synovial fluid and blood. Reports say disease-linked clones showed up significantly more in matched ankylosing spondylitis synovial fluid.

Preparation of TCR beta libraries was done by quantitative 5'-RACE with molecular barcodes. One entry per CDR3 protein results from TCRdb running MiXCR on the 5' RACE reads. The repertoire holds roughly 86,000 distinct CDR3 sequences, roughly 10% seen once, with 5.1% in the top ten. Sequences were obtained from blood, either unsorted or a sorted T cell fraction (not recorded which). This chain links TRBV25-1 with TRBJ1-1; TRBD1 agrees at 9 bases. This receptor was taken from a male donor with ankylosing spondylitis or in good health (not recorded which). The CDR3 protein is CASRTGDKAFF. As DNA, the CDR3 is TGTGCCAGCCGGACAGGGGATAAAGCTTTCTTT.